The 24 T cell receptor beta chains below were found in one sample sequenced in a study of OX40 agonist ivuxolimab in advanced cancers. Profiled with immunoSEQ multiplex PCR; TCRdb holds only in-frame clones, not every one. The data show about 23,000 clones, approximately 80% seen once. This sample comprised CD4+ or CD8+ T cells sorted from blood, obtained in a trial of the OX40 agonist ivuxolimab. All receptors come from an adult with an advanced solid tumor such as melanoma, head and neck, liver or kidney cancer.

The chain employs TRBV5-1 and TRBJ1-6; D might be TRBD1 (5 bases). The CDR3 runs to 15 residues. Germline V lookup: CDR1 SGHRS, CDR2 YFSETQ. Trimming removed 5 bases from V and 0 bases from J, with 9 bases in between. The CDR3 DNA is TGCGCCAGCAGACAGGCGCTCTCCTATAATTCACCCCTCCACTTT. This translates into CASRQALSYNSPLHF.

This sequence joins TRBV29-1 and TRBJ2-7; 7 bases are a match to TRBD1. J was trimmed by 2 bases and V by 4 bases; bases with no gene match: 23. CDR1 and CDR2 from the germline V gene are SQVTM and ANQGSEA. The CDR3 contains 19 residues. CDR3 sequence reads: CSVVDHRGGPFKGAYEQYF. The CDR3 nucleotides read TGCAGCGTTGTTGACCACCGAGGGGGCCCATTTAAGGGCGCCTACGAGCAGTACTTC.

The J gene is TRBJ2-1, the V gene TRBV19, with D perhaps matching TRBD1 (6 bases). This CDR3 has 15 residues. The V and J ends lost 6 bases and 2 bases respectively, with 14 bases between them. Germline CDR1 LNHDA, CDR2 SQIVND (reference sequence). This CDR3 reads CASRSPRGAYNEQFF. CDR3 bases: TGTGCCAGTAGGAGCCCCAGGGGCGCCTACAATGAGCAGTTCTTC.

This chain links TRBV18 with TRBJ2-3; 8 bases map to TRBD2. From germline, CDR1 is KGHSH and CDR2 LQKENI. Germline trimming cut 6 bases from V and 3 bases from J; bases unmatched to any gene: 14. The CDR3 contains 17 residues. The chain's CDR3 is CASSELSGTSSTDTQYF. In DNA, the CDR3 is TGTGCCAGCTCGGAGCTCTCCGGGACTAGTTCTACAGATACGCAGTATTTT.

The chain combines TRBV2 with TRBJ1-5; the D gene is possibly TRBD1 (6 bases). The V end was cut by 2 bases, the J end by 6 bases, with 14 bases between. CDR1 and CDR2 (germline): SNHLY, FYNNEI. CDR3 length: 15 amino acids. CDR3 amino acids: CASSEWGGHGQPQHF. In DNA, the CDR3 is TGTGCCAGCAGTGAATGGGGGGGGCATGGTCAGCCCCAGCATTTT. The full variable domain, rest sourced from reference TRBV2 and TRBJ1-5, is EPEVTQTPSHQVTQMGQEVILRCVPISNHLYFYWYRQILGQKVEFLVSFYNNEISEKSEIFDDQFSVERPDGSNFTLKIRSTKLEDSAMYFCASSEWGGHGQPQHFGDGTRLSIL.

This clone was detected only a few times. The chain couples TRBV29-1 to TRBJ1-2; 10 nucleotides agree with TRBD1. The CDR3 contains 12 residues. Trimming cost V 6 bases and J 8 bases; bases outside gene matches: 6. Per germline, CDR1 SQVTM and CDR2 ANQGSEA. This CDR3 reads CSVGTGEEGYTF. The CDR3 coding sequence is TGCAGCGTCGGGACAGGGGAAGAGGGCTACACCTTC.

The J gene is TRBJ1-4, the V gene TRBV5-8; 9 bases map to TRBD1. The trim removed 3 bases at V and 8 bases at J, leaving 8 bases unmatched. The CDR3 has 15 residues. CDR1 and CDR2 (germline): SGHTS, YDEGEE. The CDR3 region has the DNA TGTGCCAGCAGCTCCACCGGGACAGGGTGGGAAAAACTGTTTTTT. Translated, it gives CASSSTGTGWEKLFF.

V gene TRBV9 combines with J gene TRBJ1-2; D is undetermined. The germline V gene has CDR1 SGDLS and CDR2 YYNGEE. The CDR3 covers 15 residues. Trimming removed 0 bases at V and 6 bases at J, with 15 bases between. CDR3 sequence: CASSVAMGLADGYTF. CDR3 coding DNA: TGTGCCAGCAGCGTAGCTATGGGCTTAGCAGATGGCTACACCTTC. Variable domain in full (rest from reference TRBV9 and TRBJ1-2): DSGVTQTPKHLITATGQRVTLRCSPRSGDLSVYWYQQSLDQGLQFLIQYYNGEERAKGNILERFSAQQFPDLHSELNLSSLELGDSALYFCASSVAMGLADGYTFGSGTRLTVV.

The chain has TRBV7-2 and TRBJ2-2; possibly TRBD2 for D (6 bases). This CDR3 contains 15 residues. CDR1 and CDR2 (germline): SGHTA, FQGNSA. The V end lost 5 bases, the J end lost 4 bases, and 14 bases lay between the germline ends. The CDR3 DNA reads TGTGCCAGCAGCCTCAGGGACTCCTTCACCGGGGAGCTGTTTTTT. Translated: CASSLRDSFTGELFF.

V is TRBV30 and J is TRBJ2-7; D gene ambiguous. The V gene lost 4 bases and the J gene lost 7 bases, with 11 bases spanning the gap. The CDR3 extends over 11 amino acids. In germline, CDR1 is GTSNPN, CDR2 SVGIG (reference sequence). The CDR3 here is CAWTSAVEQYF. The CDR3, as DNA: TGTGCCTGGACTTCTGCGGTAGAGCAGTACTTC.

The chain uses TRBV6-5 and TRBJ1-2, with 7 bases aligning to TRBD1. The CDR3 loop spans 15 amino acids. V lost 5 bases and J lost 4; bases outside the gene matches: 10. CDR1 MNHEY and CDR2 SVGAGI come from the germline V gene. Here the CDR3 reads CASSPSTGKGYGYTF. CDR3 nucleotides: TGTGCCAGCAGTCCATCGACAGGGAAGGGCTATGGCTACACCTTC.

The chain links TRBV4-2 to TRBJ2-2; TRBD1 matches at 10 bases. The CDR3 is made up of 16 amino acids. J lost 0 bases, V lost 4 bases, and 2 bases had no gene match. In germline, CDR1 is LGHNA, CDR2 YNFKEQ. CDR3 DNA: TGTGCCAGCAGCCCCGGGACAGGGGCGAACACCGGGGAGCTGTTTTTT. Translated, it gives CASSPGTGANTGELFF.

The rearrangement uses TRBV5-6 and TRBJ2-2; weak D call: TRBD1 (5 bases). CDR3 length equals 14 residues. Germline V lookup: CDR1 SGHDT, CDR2 YYEEEE. V was cut by 2 bases and J by 3 bases, with 8 bases left in between. The CDR3 nucleotides read TGTGCCAGCAGCTTTATAGGGGACACCGGGGAGCTGTTTTTT. This encodes CASSFIGDTGELFF.

This chain uses TRBV4-2 with TRBJ2-1, with D hard to call. Germline values: CDR1 LGHNA, CDR2 YNFKEQ. There are 16 residues in the CDR3. Trimming removed 4 bases at V and 3 bases at J, with 16 bases between. The CDR3 protein is CASSRDPGLNYNEQFF. CDR3 bases: TGTGCCAGCAGCCGAGATCCGGGCCTTAACTACAATGAGCAGTTCTTC.

There are a few counts of this clone. The V and J genes are TRBV7-2 and TRBJ2-7; 10 positions agree with TRBD2. The length of the CDR3 is 14 residues. In germline, CDR1 is SGHTA, CDR2 FQGNSA. Unmatched junction bases numbered 8, after V lost 3 bases and J lost 9 bases. The CDR3 DNA is TGTGCCAGCAGCTTTCCTCTAGCGGGAGTGGGGCAGTACTTC. Translated, it gives CASSFPLAGVGQYF.

This chain connects TRBV7-2 to TRBJ2-5; D perhaps matches TRBD2 (6 bases). CDR1 is SGHTA, CDR2 FQGNSA, per germline. Deletions cut 5 bases from V and 2 bases from J, with 18 bases between. The CDR3 sequence is 16 residues long. DNA for the CDR3: TGTGCCAGCAGCCCTCATCGCGGAGGGCCGCAAGAGACCCAGTACTTC. This encodes CASSPHRGGPQETQYF.

This chain uses TRBV7-3 with TRBJ1-3, with unresolved D. The ends were cut back, 0 bases at V and 4 bases at J, with 10 bases in the middle. Per the germline V gene, CDR1 is SGHTA and CDR2 is FQGTGA. There are 15 residues in the CDR3. The CDR3 DNA reads TGTGCCAGCAGCTTAACCCCATCCGGGGGAAACACCATATATTTT. It codes for CASSLTPSGGNTIYF.

This clone has a handful of counts. The chain is built from TRBV6-5 and TRBJ1-3; 7 bases line up with TRBD1. From germline, CDR1 is MNHEY and CDR2 SVGAGI. Germline trimming cut 0 bases from V and 9 bases from J; bases unmatched to any gene: 11. The CDR3 spans 16 residues. The CDR3 nucleotides read TGTGCCAGCAGTTACTCGAAGCAGGGGGGATACGGCACCATATATTTT. This codes for CASSYSKQGGYGTIYF.

The chain combines TRBV19 with TRBJ1-5; unclear D gene. The germline CDR1 and CDR2 sequences are LNHDA and SQIVND (reference sequence). CDR3 length: 17 residues. Trimming removed 4 bases at V and 0 bases at J, with 16 bases between. The CDR3 DNA is TGTGCCAGTAGTAAACCGGGCCCTTACTATAGCAATCAGCCCCAGCATTTT. Protein: CASSKPGPYYSNQPQHF. The variable domain in full, with the rest retrieved from reference TRBV19 and TRBJ1-5, is DGGITQSPKYLFRKEGQNVTLSCEQNLNHDAMYWYRQDPGQGLRLIYYSQIVNDFQKGDIAEGYSVSREKKESFPLTVTSAQKNPTAFYLCASSKPGPYYSNQPQHFGDGTRLSIL.

This clone was counted a single time. V usage is TRBV11-2 and J usage is TRBJ1-1, with D hard to call. Between the trimmed V and J ends, which lost 4 bases and 4 bases, there was a span of 16 bases. This CDR3 contains 15 residues. The germline V gene has CDR1 SGHAT and CDR2 FQNNGV. CDR3 sequence (DNA): TGTGCCAGCAGCTCCCCCTCTGGCGTAGGCACTGAAGCTTTCTTT. Protein: CASSSPSGVGTEAFF.

The chain couples TRBV28 to TRBJ2-1, with 12 bases fitting TRBD2. The CDR3 is made up of 15 amino acids. The germline V gene encodes CDR1 MDHEN and CDR2 SYDVKM. The V and J ends lost 6 bases and 5 bases, in that order; junction bases with no gene match: 5. The CDR3 DNA sequence: TGTGCCAGCAGCGGTACTAGCGGGGGGCACAATGAGCAGTTCTTC. This sequence encodes CASSGTSGGHNEQFF.

This clone came up a few times. V is TRBV2 and J is TRBJ2-1; 9 bases line up with TRBD2. The CDR3 contains 16 residues. Trimming cost V 0 bases and J 6 bases; bases outside gene matches: 6. CDR1 and CDR2 from the germline V gene are SNHLY and FYNNEI. CDR3: CASSEAGAGGLNEQFF. The CDR3 region has the DNA TGTGCCAGCAGTGAAGCGGGAGCGGGGGGCCTCAATGAGCAGTTCTTC.

This clone was seen a few times. This chain connects TRBV7-9 to TRBJ2-2; tentatively, D is TRBD2 (5 bases). The CDR3 loop spans 14 amino acids. Trimming pared 0 bases from V and 7 bases from J, leaving 9 bases between. Germline values: CDR1 SEHNR, CDR2 FQNEAQ (reference sequence). For the CDR3, the DNA is TGTGCCAGCAGCTTAGCGAGGGCTAGCGGGGAGCTGTTTTTT. Translated, it gives CASSLARASGELFF.

To note about this clone: A read error may produce the germline difference seen at one junction end. The chain combines TRBV4-1 with TRBJ2-2; possible D gene TRBD1, 5 bases. The CDR3 has 14 residues. The germline gives CDR1 MGHRA, CDR2 YSYEKL. The CDR3 here is CASSQAGNPGELFF. The CDR3 DNA reads as TGCGCCAGCAGCCAAGCAGGGAACCCCGGGGAGCTGTTTTTT.